The source of this T cell receptor beta chain is a study of shared clonotypes between healthy human individuals. TCRdb's copy holds only in-frame clones and misses some; the assay was immunoSEQ multiplex PCR. The sample contains under 2.5 million clones, 92% of which appear only once. J gave up 0 bases and V 6 bases, and 7 bases lay outside the gene matches. Germline loops: CDR1 LNHDA, CDR2 SQIVND (reference sequence). The CDR3 runs to 16 residues. This sequence was found in a man aged 18 to 35 in good health. Some clones in this sample may be carry-over from other donors' samples. The sample comprised naive CD4+ T cells from PBMCs. The subset denotes: CD45RA+ positively selected. V usage is TRBV19 and J usage is TRBJ2-3; TRBD2 matches 9 bases. Written as DNA, the CDR3 is TGTGCCAGTAGGGGGCTAGCGGGAACTAGCACAGATACGCAGTATTTT. It specifies CASRGLAGTSTDTQYF.